What follows are 19 T cell receptor beta chains derived from one specimen sequenced in a study of T-cell memory formation after mild COVID-19. TCRdb reanalysed the 5' RACE reads using MiXCR and keeps one entry per CDR3 protein. The data hold about 250,000 distinct CDR3 sequences, with 15% to 19% observed a single time. Sequenced sample: PBMCs or a T cell subset sorted from them (not recorded which). These receptors came from an adult woman who had mild COVID-19 (a few samples of this study predate the infection). Cell type and time point are not known.

With regard to this clonotype: A much larger clone sits a single nucleotide away, making a read error possible. J is TRBJ1-1 and V is TRBV6-5; 8 nucleotides match TRBD1. This CDR3 has 13 amino acids. The V gene end was trimmed by 4 bases and the J gene end by 4 bases; junction bases not matched to a gene: 2. Germline CDR1 MNHEY, CDR2 SVGAGI. The CDR3 DNA follows: TGTGCCAGCAGTTGGACAGGGACCACTGAAGCTTTCTTT. Translated: CASSWTGTTEAFF.

This chain connects TRBV25-1 to TRBJ1-2, with TRBD1 matching over 8 bases. CDR1 and CDR2 (germline): MGHDK, SYGVNS. CDR3 length: 13 amino acids. V dropped 5 bases and J dropped 7; count of bases not matched to a gene: 6. The CDR3: CASSFDRGIGYTF. CDR3 coding DNA: TGTGCCAGCAGTTTCGACAGGGGTATTGGCTACACCTTC.

This rearrangement joins TRBV5-1 to TRBJ2-3; D might be TRBD2 (6 bases). Trimming left V 0 bases short and J 1 base short, with 15 bases between. The CDR3 covers 17 residues. Germline V gene data show CDR1 as SGHRS and CDR2 as YFSETQ. The chain's CDR3 is CASSLAGGGLGTDTQYF. The DNA of the CDR3 is TGCGCCAGCAGCTTGGCCGGAGGAGGGCTCGGCACAGATACGCAGTATTTT.

The chain joins TRBV6-1 to TRBJ1-2; perhaps TRBD1 as D (5 bases). V lost 6 bases to trimming and J lost 3 bases, with 11 bases between them. This CDR3 has 13 residues. Germline V gives CDR1 MNHNS, CDR2 SASEGT. The CDR3 protein is CASRGRGYYGYTF. In nucleotides, the CDR3 is TGTGCCAGCAGGGGTCGGGGCTACTATGGCTACACCTTC.

This rearrangement joins TRBV5-1 to TRBJ2-3; D possibly corresponds to TRBD1 (5 bases). The CDR3 is 14 amino acids. Germline V CDR1 and CDR2: SGHRS, YFSETQ. The ends were cut back, 0 bases at V and 2 bases at J, with 7 bases in the middle. The chain's CDR3 is CASSLEQDTDTQYF. CDR3 DNA: TGCGCCAGCAGCTTGGAACAGGACACAGATACGCAGTATTTT.

The chain has TRBV12-3 or TRBV12-4 and TRBJ2-3; D not certain. The CDR3 is 12 amino acids. The V gene lost 6 bases and the J gene lost 3 bases, with 7 bases spanning the gap. The chain's CDR3 is CASSTLTDTQYF. The CDR3 region has the DNA TGTGCCAGCAGCACTTTGACAGATACGCAGTATTTT.

This chain connects TRBV7-2 to TRBJ1-2; 9 bases map to TRBD1. Germline V lookup: CDR1 SGHTA, CDR2 FQGNSA. The CDR3 is made up of 14 amino acids. V shed 4 bases, J shed 8 bases, and the junction held 8 bases outside the gene matches. CDR3 in amino acids: CASSSGGQGKGYTF. The CDR3 DNA follows: TGTGCCAGCAGCTCCGGGGGACAGGGAAAAGGCTACACCTTC.

This clonotype was seen a single time. This chain joins TRBV29-1 and TRBJ1-2; the match to TRBD1 covers 8 bases. This CDR3 is 13 amino acids long. V shed 5 bases and J 4 bases; nucleotides not matched to a gene: 6. Germline V CDR1 and CDR2: SQVTM, ANQGSEA. CDR3 amino acids: CSVSGGAGYGYTF. CDR3 sequence (DNA): TGCAGCGTTTCAGGGGGCGCGGGCTATGGCTACACCTTC.

This clonotype occurred a few times. The V gene is TRBV7-8, the J gene TRBJ1-2; weak D call: TRBD1 (5 bases). The V end lost 2 bases, the J end lost 4 bases, and 14 bases lay between the germline ends. Per germline, CDR1 SGHVS and CDR2 FQNEAQ. This CDR3 is built from 15 residues. CDR3 loop: CASSLTTVKGYGYTF. CDR3 nucleotide sequence: TGTGCCAGCAGCTTAACGACAGTGAAAGGCTATGGCTACACCTTC.

This clonotype was counted between two and nine times. The CDR3 spells CASSFSDKNWGQYF. The CDR3 DNA is TGCGCCAGCAGCTTTTCAGACAAAAACTGGGGGCAGTACTTC. V usage is TRBV5-1 and J usage is TRBJ2-7; the D is unclear. V shed 2 bases and J shed 9 bases, with 18 bases lying between them. From germline, CDR1 is SGHRS and CDR2 YFSETQ. The CDR3 spans 14 residues.

This clonotype occurred a few times. The rearrangement joins TRBV20-1 to TRBJ1-5; D possibly corresponds to TRBD1 (6 bases). This CDR3 region has 13 residues. Per the germline V gene, CDR1 is DFQATT and CDR2 is SNEGSKA (reference sequence). Trimming stripped 5 bases from V and 2 bases from J, with 10 bases between. The CDR3 sequence: CSAQWTGNQPQHF. CDR3 DNA: TGCAGTGCTCAATGGACAGGCAATCAGCCCCAGCATTTT.

At least ten counts were recorded for this clonotype. The chain employs TRBV12-3 or TRBV12-4 and TRBJ1-5; 9 positions match TRBD1. Losses at the gene ends were 5 bases for V and 7 bases for J; bases not matched to a gene: 6. The CDR3 is 14 residues long. The CDR3 region is CASSPGTGSQPQHF. The CDR3 bases are TGTGCCAGCAGTCCCGGGACAGGGAGCCAGCCCCAGCATTTT.

This clonotype was seen a handful of times. The chain carries TRBV4-1 and TRBJ2-7; D gene uncertain. The germline V gene has CDR1 MGHRA and CDR2 YSYEKL. V shed 1 base and J shed 7 bases, with 20 bases lying between them. The CDR3 runs to 16 residues. The CDR3 loop reads CASSQAPGYGQREQYF. In DNA form, the CDR3 reads TGCGCCAGCAGCCAAGCACCCGGCTATGGGCAAAGAGAGCAGTACTTC.

In its sample, this clonotype was seen many times. The chain joins TRBV20-1 to TRBJ1-3; D uncertain. This CDR3 spans 15 amino acids. Germline V gene data show CDR1 as DFQATT and CDR2 as SNEGSKA (reference sequence). V was shortened by 0 bases and J by 0 bases, with 9 bases between the two germline ends. CDR3 coding DNA: TGCAGTGCTAGAGAAGGGCTCCCCTCTGGAAACACCATATATTTT. This sequence encodes CSAREGLPSGNTIYF.

V is TRBV20-1 and J is TRBJ1-4; no clear D gene. This CDR3 has 14 amino acids. The ends were cut back, 1 base at V and 0 bases at J, with 6 bases in the middle. The V gene's germline CDR1 is DFQATT and CDR2 SNEGSKA (reference sequence). The CDR3 loop is CSARGGPTNEKLFF. CDR3 DNA: TGCAGTGCTAGAGGCGGACCAACTAATGAAAAACTGTTTTTT.

The chain joins TRBV5-1 to TRBJ2-6, with unresolved D. Per germline, CDR1 SGHRS and CDR2 YFSETQ. Trimming shortened V by 4 bases and J by 0 bases, and 8 bases separated the two germline ends. The CDR3 consists of 15 residues. In DNA, the CDR3 is TGCGCCAGCAGCCTCCAAGTCTCTGGGGCCAACGTCCTGACTTTC. Translated: CASSLQVSGANVLTF. Together with reference TRBV5-1 and TRBJ2-6, the CDR3 gives the full variable domain: KAGVTQTPRYLIKTRGQQVTLSCSPISGHRSVSWYQQTPGQGLQFLFEYFSETQRNKGNFPGRFSGRQFSNSRSEMNVSTLELGDSALYLCASSLQVSGANVLTFGAGSRLTVL.

In its sample, this clonotype was seen a few times. V is TRBV5-1 and J is TRBJ1-1; tentatively, D is TRBD1 (5 bases). This CDR3 has 15 residues. V shed 3 bases and J shed 0 bases, with 12 bases lying between them. CDR1 SGHRS and CDR2 YFSETQ come from the germline V gene. The CDR3: CASSWQGRLNTEAFF. For the CDR3, the DNA is TGCGCCAGCAGCTGGCAGGGACGGTTGAACACTGAAGCTTTCTTT.

The gene calls are TRBV7-8 and TRBJ1-1, with D uncertain. Trimming shortened V by 3 bases and J by 8 bases, and 7 bases separated the two germline ends. Germline assignment: CDR1 SGHVS and CDR2 FQNEAQ. CDR3 length equals 11 residues. CDR3 region: CASSFGQEAFF. The CDR3 DNA sequence: TGTGCCAGCAGCTTCGGTCAAGAAGCTTTCTTT.

V gene TRBV12-5 combines with J gene TRBJ1-2, with D perhaps TRBD1 (5 bases). Trimming stripped 5 bases from V and 4 bases from J, with 14 bases between. Germline values: CDR1 LGHNT, CDR2 FRNRAP. The CDR3 is 14 amino acids. CDR3 DNA sequence: TGTGCTAGTGGTCCCTCCGGGACGGCCTATGGCTACACCTTC. Translation gives CASGPSGTAYGYTF.